In this sample, the clone carrying this TCR beta chain turned up many times. The length of the CDR3 is 14 residues. Germline V gene data show CDR1 as LGHNA and CDR2 as YSLEER. V was trimmed by 2 bases and J by 2 bases, leaving 9 bases between them. Amplification of the TCR beta CDR3 regions used RNA transcripts (as template). An opening RT-PCR round employed HTBI primers and preceded a second-round multiplex PCR. In TCRdb, the multiplex PCR reads were re-called with MiXCR into one record per CDR3 protein. This sample carries around 1,000,000 distinct CDR3 sequences, about 36% of them seen once, and the ten largest clones take over 8.5%. The record originates from a study of Graves' ophthalmopathy and Graves' hyperthyroidism.

The J gene is TRBJ1-1, the V gene TRBV4-3; no reliable D call. This clonotype was obtained from an adult man with Graves' hyperthyroidism. The sample taken for sequencing was peripheral blood or thyroid tissue (not recorded which). CDR3 loop: CASSQSSANTEAFF. CDR3 sequence (DNA): TGCGCCAGCAGCCAATCGTCGGCTAACACTGAAGCTTTCTTT.